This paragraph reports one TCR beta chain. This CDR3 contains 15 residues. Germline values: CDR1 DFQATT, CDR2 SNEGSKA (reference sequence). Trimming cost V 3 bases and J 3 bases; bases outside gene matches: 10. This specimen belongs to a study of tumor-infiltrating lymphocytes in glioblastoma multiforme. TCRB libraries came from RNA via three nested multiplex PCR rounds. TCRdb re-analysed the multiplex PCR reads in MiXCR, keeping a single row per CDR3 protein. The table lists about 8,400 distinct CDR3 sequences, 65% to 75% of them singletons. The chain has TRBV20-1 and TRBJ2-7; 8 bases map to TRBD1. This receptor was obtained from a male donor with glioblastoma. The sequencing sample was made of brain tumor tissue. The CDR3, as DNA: TGCAGTGCTAGTGTGGCAGGGGGCATTATCTACGAGCAGTACTTC. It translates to CSASVAGGIIYEQYF.